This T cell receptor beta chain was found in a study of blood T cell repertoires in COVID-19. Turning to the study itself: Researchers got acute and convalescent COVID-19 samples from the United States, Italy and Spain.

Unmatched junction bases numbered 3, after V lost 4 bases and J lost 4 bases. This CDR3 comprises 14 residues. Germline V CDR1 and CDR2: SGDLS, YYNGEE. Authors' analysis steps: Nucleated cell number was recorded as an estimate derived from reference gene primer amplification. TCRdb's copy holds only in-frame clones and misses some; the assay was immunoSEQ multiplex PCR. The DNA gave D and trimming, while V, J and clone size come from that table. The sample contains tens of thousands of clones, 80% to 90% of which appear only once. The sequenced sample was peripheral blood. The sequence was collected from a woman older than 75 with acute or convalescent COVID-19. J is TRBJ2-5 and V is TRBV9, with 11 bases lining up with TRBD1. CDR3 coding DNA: TGTGCCAGCAGCCTCGGGACAGGGGGAGAGACCCAGTACTTC. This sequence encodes CASSLGTGGETQYF.